Below, 12 T cell receptor beta chains from the same sample are listed, as sequenced in a study of cytomegalovirus exposure and HLA in healthy donors. The PCR had 60 Vbeta and 13 Jbeta primers. Clones were sequenced by immunoSEQ multiplex PCR, and TCRdb holds only the in-frame ones, with some missing. This table holds some 97,000 clones, about 68% found once. The sample taken for sequencing was PBMCs. The receptors here all came from a male donor in good health and CMV-seropositive.

V usage is TRBV25-1 and J usage is TRBJ2-3; the D is unclear. With 0 bases removed from V and 4 bases from J, the gap between germline ends came to 5 bases. This CDR3 is built from 13 residues. Germline values: CDR1 MGHDK, CDR2 SYGVNS. The CDR3 spells CASSEYGSDTQYF. In DNA form, the CDR3 reads TGTGCCAGCAGTGAATATGGCTCAGATACGCAGTATTTT. Looking up the rest from reference TRBV25-1 and TRBJ2-3 gives the full variable domain: EADIYQTPRYLVIGTGKKITLECSQTMGHDKMYWYQQDPGMELHLIHYSYGVNSTEKGDLSSESTVSRIRTEHFPLTLESARPSHTSQYLCASSEYGSDTQYFGPGTRLTVL.

The CDR3 sequence: CAWSVLQGAAEQYF. As DNA, the CDR3 is TGTGCCTGGAGTGTACTGCAGGGCGCGGCCGAGCAGTACTTC. The gene calls are TRBV30 and TRBJ2-7; weak D call: TRBD1 (5 bases). The V end lost 0 bases, the J end lost 6 bases, and 15 bases lay between the germline ends. There are 14 residues in the CDR3. CDR1 GTSNPN and CDR2 SVGIG come from the germline V gene (reference sequence).

This clone occurred once. CDR3 nucleotides: TGTGCCAGCAGGGAAAGCGCGAGCAATCAGCCCCAGCATTTT. The encoded protein is CASRESASNQPQHF. V usage is TRBV6-1 and J usage is TRBJ1-5; D unresolved. CDR1 and CDR2 (germline): MNHNS, SASEGT. This CDR3 region has 14 residues. With 6 bases removed from V and 1 base from J, the gap between germline ends came to 10 bases.

The gene calls are TRBV2 and TRBJ1-4; 7 bases are shared with TRBD1. Germline trimming cut 5 bases from V and 5 bases from J; bases unmatched to any gene: 5. CDR1 and CDR2 from the germline V gene are SNHLY and FYNNEI. CDR3 length: 14 amino acids. The CDR3 DNA reads TGTGCCAGCAGTCGGACAGGCTCAAATGAAAAACTGTTTTTT. This encodes CASSRTGSNEKLFF.

This chain joins TRBV5-4 and TRBJ1-4, with D possibly matching TRBD1 (5 bases). Trimming left V 2 bases short and J 7 bases short, with 15 bases between. Germline V CDR1 and CDR2: SGHNT, YYREEE (reference sequence). The CDR3 extends over 15 amino acids. In nucleotides, the CDR3 is TGTGCCAGCAGCTTAGAAGGGGAGGAGGGTGAAAAACTGTTTTTT. Translation: CASSLEGEEGEKLFF. Using reference TRBV5-4 and TRBJ1-4 for the parts outside the CDR3, the full variable domain is ETGVTQSPTHLIKTRGQQVTLRCSSQSGHNTVSWYQQALGQGPQFIFQYYREEENGRGNFPPRFSGLQFPNYSSELNVNALELDDSALYLCASSLEGEEGEKLFFGSGTQLSVL.

The chain couples TRBV29-1 to TRBJ2-1; possible D gene TRBD2, 7 bases. V was shortened by 2 bases and J by 7 bases, with 15 bases between the two germline ends. Germline V gives CDR1 SQVTM, CDR2 ANQGSEA. The CDR3 runs 14 residues. For the CDR3, the DNA is TGCAGCGTTGAACGGGGGGCTCTAGGAAATGAGCAGTTCTTC. Protein: CSVERGALGNEQFF.

J is TRBJ2-2 and V is TRBV4-3, with D possibly TRBD2 on 6 matching bases. Per germline, CDR1 LGHNA and CDR2 YSLEER. The CDR3 is 14 amino acids. Trimming removed 8 bases from V and 2 bases from J, with 12 bases in between. CDR3 in amino acids: CASSPGANTGELFF. The DNA of the CDR3 is TGCGCCAGCTCCCCGGGAGCCAACACCGGGGAGCTGTTTTTT.

This rearrangement joins TRBV5-6 to TRBJ2-3; a weak D match, TRBD1 (5 bases). This CDR3 contains 14 residues. The ends were cut back, 4 bases at V and 6 bases at J, with 15 bases in the middle. Germline values: CDR1 SGHDT, CDR2 YYEEEE. CDR3: CASSKGSPRDTQYF. Here the CDR3 DNA reads TGTGCCAGCAGCAAGGGGTCTCCTCGGGATACGCAGTATTTT.

The CDR3 region has the DNA TGTGCCAGCAGTTTCACCCCCGGGACAGGGGGAAGCGAGCAGTACTTC. Protein: CASSFTPGTGGSEQYF. The chain has TRBV27 and TRBJ2-7; 11 bases fit TRBD1. Looked up from germline, CDR1 is MNHEY and CDR2 is SMNVEV (reference sequence). The CDR3 covers 16 residues. J gave up 6 bases and V 3 bases, and 10 bases lay outside the gene matches.

This clone came up a few times. The gene calls are TRBV4-3 and TRBJ2-1; a possible D gene is TRBD1 (5 bases). This CDR3 has 16 residues. V lost 0 bases, J lost 10 bases, and 19 bases lay in between. Germline lookup yields CDR1 LGHNA and CDR2 YSLEER. The CDR3 nucleotides are TGCGCCAGCAGCCAAGAGTTTGGCAGGGCTGTTTTAGAGCAGTTCTTC. Protein product: CASSQEFGRAVLEQFF.

The CDR3 DNA is TGTGCCTGGACAATTGACCAGGGCTGGGGCTACACCTTC. Translating gives CAWTIDQGWGYTF. The chain employs TRBV30 and TRBJ1-2; tentatively, D is TRBD1 (5 bases). The CDR3 loop spans 13 amino acids. Between the trimmed V and J ends, which lost 4 bases and 8 bases, there was a span of 17 bases. Germline CDR1 and CDR2: GTSNPN and SVGIG (reference sequence).

The gene calls are TRBV11-3 and TRBJ2-7; D perhaps matches TRBD2 (6 bases). The germline V gene encodes CDR1 SGHNT and CDR2 YENEEA. The CDR3 runs to 15 residues. V was trimmed by 4 bases and J by 5 bases, leaving 18 bases between them. The CDR3 spells CASSSPWGGGHEQYF. The CDR3 coding sequence is TGTGCCAGCAGCTCCCCCTGGGGAGGCGGCCACGAGCAGTACTTC. Full variable domain (remainder filled in from reference TRBV11-3 and TRBJ2-7): EAGVVQSPRYKIIEKKQPVAFWCNPISGHNTLYWYLQNLGQGPELLIRYENEEAVDDSQLPKDRFSAERLKGVDSTLKIQPAELGDSAVYLCASSSPWGGGHEQYFGPGTRLTVT.